The 8 T cell receptor beta chains below come from one sample, sequenced in a study of identical twins. TCRdb itself ran the 5' RACE reads through MiXCR, one entry per CDR3 protein. The profile covers under 300,000 distinct CDR3 sequences, with about 12% appearing a single time and roughly 4.2% taken by the ten largest. The data were also submitted as part of a second study, on yellow fever vaccine responses in identical twins.

The sequencing sample was made of memory (CD45RO+) T cells sorted from blood. The source is a young woman in good health.

This clonotype has more than one count but fewer than ten. This sequence joins TRBV20-1 and TRBJ1-2; D possibly corresponds to TRBD1 (5 bases). Trimming took 0 bases from V and 7 from J, leaving 21 bases between them. The germline gives CDR1 DFQATT, CDR2 SNEGSKA (reference sequence). This CDR3 is built from 16 residues. The CDR3 region is CSARDPTSGGFAGYTF. In nucleotides, the CDR3 is TGCAGTGCTAGAGATCCTACGTCCGGGGGGTTCGCTGGCTACACCTTC.

This clonotype was seen at least ten times. The rearrangement joins TRBV6-6 to TRBJ1-5; the D is unclear. With 6 bases removed from V and 1 base from J, the gap between germline ends came to 4 bases. The CDR3 extends over 12 amino acids. Germline lookup yields CDR1 MNHNY and CDR2 SVGAGI (reference sequence). The CDR3 sequence is CASRDSNQPQHF. The CDR3 nucleotides are TGTGCCAGCAGGGACAGCAATCAGCCCCAGCATTTT.

The rearrangement links TRBV5-4 to TRBJ2-1; possible D gene TRBD1, 6 bases. V was clipped by 3 bases and J by 15 bases, with 25 bases between them. From germline, CDR1 is SGHNT and CDR2 YYREEE (reference sequence). The CDR3 extends over 15 amino acids. Here the CDR3 DNA reads TGTGCCAGCAGCTCAGACAGGAGTTTACAGGGTTTCGGGTTCTTC. It codes for CASSSDRSLQGFGFF.

This clonotype has only a few counts. The chain carries TRBV7-2 and TRBJ2-7; TRBD2 is a possible D gene (6 bases). V was pared by 3 bases and J by 2 bases, with 14 bases between. This CDR3 region has 15 residues. The germline V gene encodes CDR1 SGHTA and CDR2 FQGNSA. The CDR3 sequence: CASSLGLSVAYEQYF. CDR3 bases: TGTGCCAGCAGCTTGGGACTTTCAGTGGCCTACGAGCAGTACTTC.

This clonotype was counted ten times or more. The gene calls are TRBV7-8 and TRBJ2-5; the D gene is possibly TRBD1 (6 bases). The CDR3 runs to 13 residues. Trimming stripped 5 bases from V and 4 bases from J, with 11 bases between. Germline CDR1 reads SGHVS; CDR2 reads FQNEAQ. In nucleotides, the CDR3 is TGTGCCAGCAGCCGAGGACAGCTAGAGACCCAGTACTTC. It specifies CASSRGQLETQYF.

V usage is TRBV7-2 and J usage is TRBJ2-3; D call uncertain. The CDR3 length is 13 residues. The germline gives CDR1 SGHTA, CDR2 FQGNSA. Trimming removed 6 bases from V and 2 bases from J, with 9 bases in between. The CDR3 reads CASRATLTDTQYF. CDR3 nucleotides: TGTGCCAGCAGGGCCACCCTCACAGATACGCAGTATTTT.

This clonotype was counted at least ten times. The gene calls are TRBV20-1 and TRBJ2-1; no clear D gene. Germline loops: CDR1 DFQATT, CDR2 SNEGSKA (reference sequence). The V end was cut by 1 base, the J end by 3 bases, with 4 bases between. CDR3 length equals 12 residues. CDR3 coding DNA: TGCAGTGCTAGAGGGGACTACAATGAGCAGTTCTTC. It translates to CSARGDYNEQFF.

V and J are TRBV6-5 and TRBJ2-5, with D unresolved. This CDR3 is built from 14 residues. Germline V CDR1 and CDR2: MNHEY, SVGAGI. Trimming removed 0 bases from V and 1 base from J, with 6 bases in between. The chain's CDR3 is CASSYSPAQETQYF. CDR3 in DNA: TGTGCCAGCAGTTACTCGCCAGCCCAAGAGACCCAGTACTTC.